One and the same sample provided the 15 T cell receptor beta chains below, sequenced in a study of T cells in tuberculosis. The assay was immunoSEQ multiplex PCR, and TCRdb's table has in-frame clones only and misses some. The sample yields 25,000 to 30,000 clones, just over 90% seen once. As for time point: new active TB diagnosis, blood taken before or within 7 days of starting treatment. The input for sequencing was PBMCs, taken at tuberculosis diagnosis. Receptors were obtained from an adult with tuberculosis.

This sequence joins TRBV6-5 and TRBJ2-7; weak D call: TRBD1 (6 bases). The CDR3 contains 16 residues. From germline, CDR1 is MNHEY and CDR2 SVGAGI. V gave up 0 bases and J gave up 2 bases, with 14 bases separating them. The CDR3 nucleotides are TGTGCCAGCAGTTACTCTATAGACAGGTTGCCCTACGAGCAGTACTTC. This gives the protein CASSYSIDRLPYEQYF.

The CDR3 sequence is CASSPSRVGNQPQHF. The CDR3 DNA follows: TGTGCCAGCAGCCCCAGCAGGGTCGGCAATCAGCCCCAGCATTTT. This rearrangement joins TRBV7-2 to TRBJ1-5; D possibly corresponds to TRBD1 (5 bases). CDR1 and CDR2 (germline): SGHTA, FQGNSA. The CDR3 is made up of 15 amino acids. Trimming cost V 5 bases and J 2 bases, with 13 bases left between them.

This chain's CDR3 is CAWTSGVASNSPLHF. CDR3 coding DNA: TGTGCCTGGACGTCGGGGGTAGCATCTAATTCACCCCTCCACTTT. The rearrangement joins TRBV30 to TRBJ1-6, with D perhaps TRBD1 (5 bases). Trimming removed 4 bases at V and 6 bases at J, with 16 bases between. There are 15 residues in the CDR3. In germline, CDR1 is GTSNPN, CDR2 SVGIG (reference sequence).

The chain joins TRBV5-5 to TRBJ2-5, with 15 bases lining up with TRBD2. This CDR3 has 19 residues. V was pared by 4 bases and J by 4 bases, with 14 bases of the junction left unmatched. Germline CDR1 reads SGHKS; CDR2 reads YYEKEE (reference sequence). The CDR3 nucleotides read TGTGCCAGCAGCCCGACCGGGACTAGCGGGAGGAGGTTGGGAGAGACCCAGTACTTC. The encoded protein is CASSPTGTSGRRLGETQYF. Full variable domain (outside the CDR3, taken from reference TRBV5-5 and TRBJ2-5): DAGVTQSPTHLIKTRGQQVTLRCSPISGHKSVSWYQQVLGQGPQFIFQYYEKEERGRGNFPDRFSARQFPNYSSELNVNALLLGDSALYLCASSPTGTSGRRLGETQYFGPGTRLLVL.

The V call is TRBV2, the J call TRBJ1-5; D possibly corresponds to TRBD1 (5 bases). CDR1 and CDR2 (germline): SNHLY, FYNNEI. Trimming took off 6 bases at V and 7 bases at J, with 13 bases between the two ends. The CDR3 consists of 13 residues. The CDR3 is CASRDTGSQPQHF. DNA for the CDR3: TGTGCCAGCAGAGATACAGGTTCCCAGCCCCAGCATTTT.

This sequence joins TRBV7-2 and TRBJ2-3, with 8 bases matching TRBD2. Per the germline V gene, CDR1 is SGHTA and CDR2 is FQGNSA. The J segment lost 4 bases and the V segment lost 0 bases, leaving 0 bases of the junction unmatched. The CDR3 has 14 amino acids. DNA for the CDR3: TGTGCCAGCAGCTTAGCAGCGGGGGCAGATACGCAGTATTTT. Protein: CASSLAAGADTQYF. The full variable domain, in which reference TRBV7-2 and TRBJ2-3 provide the parts outside the CDR3, is GAGVSQSPSNKVTEKGKDVELRCDPISGHTALYWYRQSLGQGLEFLIYFQGNSAPDKSGLPSDRFSAERTGGSVSTLTIQRTQQEDSAVYLCASSLAAGADTQYFGPGTRLTVL.

The V and J genes are TRBV7-8 and TRBJ2-7; D might be TRBD1 (6 bases). The CDR3 has 14 amino acids. Germline CDR1 is SGHVS and CDR2 is FQNEAQ. Trimming stripped 4 bases from V and 2 bases from J, with 12 bases between. CDR3 protein: CASSSRTATYEQYF. The CDR3 nucleotides read TGTGCCAGCAGCTCCCGGACAGCCACCTACGAGCAGTACTTC.

The CDR3 protein is CASSSYLLSGGRTDTQYF. CDR3 DNA sequence: TGTGCCAGCAGCTCGTACCTCTTGAGCGGGGGGAGGACAGATACGCAGTATTTT. V gene TRBV7-2 combines with J gene TRBJ2-3; 9 bases line up with TRBD2. V shed 4 bases and J 3 bases; nucleotides not matched to a gene: 14. Germline loops: CDR1 SGHTA, CDR2 FQGNSA. The CDR3 extends over 18 amino acids.

The V gene is TRBV13, the J gene TRBJ1-1; a possible D gene is TRBD1 (5 bases). The CDR3 length is 15 residues. CDR1 is PRHDT and CDR2 is FYEKMQ in the germline V gene (reference sequence). The ends were cut back, 2 bases at V and 0 bases at J, with 10 bases in the middle. The DNA for the CDR3 is TGTGCCAGCAGCTTATTTCGGGGGATGAACACTGAAGCTTTCTTT. This encodes CASSLFRGMNTEAFF.

This sequence joins TRBV7-9 and TRBJ2-5, with 7 bases identical to TRBD1. The CDR3 spans 14 residues. V trimming: 5 bases; J trimming: 2 bases; junction bases outside the gene matches: 5. CDR1 SEHNR and CDR2 FQNEAQ come from the germline V gene (reference sequence). The CDR3 nucleotides read TGTGCCAGCAGCCAAGACAGGGCACAAGAGACCCAGTACTTC. It specifies CASSQDRAQETQYF.

This chain links TRBV9 with TRBJ1-6; a weak D match, TRBD1 (6 bases). Germline V gene sequence: CDR1 SGDLS, CDR2 YYNGEE. Trimming stripped 0 bases from V and 0 bases from J, with 10 bases between. The CDR3 is made up of 17 amino acids. Here the CDR3 reads CASSVEDSRSYNSPLHF. As DNA, the CDR3 is TGTGCCAGCAGCGTAGAGGACAGTCGCTCCTATAATTCACCCCTCCACTTT.

The genes are TRBV14 and TRBJ2-1, with 10 bases matching TRBD1. Looked up from germline, CDR1 is SGHDN and CDR2 is FVKESK. Losses at the gene ends were 3 bases for V and 9 bases for J; bases not matched to a gene: 8. There are 15 residues in the CDR3. CDR3 DNA sequence: TGTGCCAGCAGCCAGGCCGGGACAGGGGCTCCTGAGCAGTTCTTC. Translated: CASSQAGTGAPEQFF. The entire variable domain, with the rest obtained from reference TRBV14 and TRBJ2-1, is as follows: EAGVTQFPSHSVIEKGQTVTLRCDPISGHDNLYWYRRVMGKEIKFLLHFVKESKQDESGMPNNRFLAERTGGTYSTLKVQPAELEDSGVYFCASSQAGTGAPEQFFGPGTRLTVL.

The CDR3 DNA sequence: TGTGCCAGCAGCTTAGACAGGGTAAAATACTACGAGCAGTACTTC. This codes for CASSLDRVKYYEQYF. The gene calls are TRBV11-2 and TRBJ2-7; D is possibly TRBD1 (5 bases). CDR3 size: 15 residues. With 0 bases removed from V and 3 bases from J, the gap between germline ends came to 12 bases. Germline CDR1 and CDR2: SGHAT and FQNNGV.

The chain is built from TRBV11-2 and TRBJ2-1; the D gene is possibly TRBD1 (6 bases). This CDR3 region has 15 residues. Germline V lookup: CDR1 SGHAT, CDR2 FQNNGV. V lost 4 bases and J lost 2, with 12 bases in between. The CDR3 spells CASSSTGPTYNEQFF. CDR3 sequence (DNA): TGTGCCAGCAGCTCCACAGGGCCTACCTACAATGAGCAGTTCTTC.

The J gene is TRBJ1-6, the V gene TRBV11-2, with D unclear. The germline V gene encodes CDR1 SGHAT and CDR2 FQNNGV. Trimming removed 2 bases at V and 0 bases at J, with 5 bases between. The CDR3 has 15 amino acids. The CDR3 coding sequence is TGTGCCAGCAGCTTAAGGAGCTCCTATAATTCACCCCTCCACTTT. Protein: CASSLRSSYNSPLHF.